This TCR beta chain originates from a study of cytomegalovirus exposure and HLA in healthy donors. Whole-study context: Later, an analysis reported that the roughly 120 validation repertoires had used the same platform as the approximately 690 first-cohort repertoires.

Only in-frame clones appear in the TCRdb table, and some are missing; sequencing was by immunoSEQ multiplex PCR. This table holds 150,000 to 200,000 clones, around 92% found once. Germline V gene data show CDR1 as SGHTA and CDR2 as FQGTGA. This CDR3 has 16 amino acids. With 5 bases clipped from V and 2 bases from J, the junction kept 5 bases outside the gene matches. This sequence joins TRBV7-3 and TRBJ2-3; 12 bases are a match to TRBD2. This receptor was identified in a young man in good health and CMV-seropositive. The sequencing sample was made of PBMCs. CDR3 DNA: TGTGCCAGCAGCAGACTAGCGGGAGTACCCACAGATACGCAGTATTTT. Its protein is CASSRLAGVPTDTQYF.